This T cell receptor (beta chain) was captured in a study of identical twins. Template switching created a universal primer site, and the cDNA included unique molecular identifiers. TCRdb re-called the 5' RACE reads with MiXCR, one entry per CDR3 protein. Of hundreds of thousands of distinct CDR3 sequences in the sample, 5.5% to 6.5% are singletons; the top ten hold 1.5% to 2%. About this clonotype: The target antigen is unknown.

Study-level findings and limits: Twin-shared out-of-frame alpha sequences were enriched for low generation probability. Sharing of beta out-of-frame sequences by twins showed a weaker excess. In drawing conclusions, the study used cross-sectional statistical analysis and did not follow the same donors.

CDR1 and CDR2 from the germline V gene are MNHNY and SVGAGI (reference sequence). V gave up 7 bases and J gave up 4 bases; unmatched junction bases: 5. The CDR3 loop spans 13 amino acids. The chain carries TRBV6-6 and TRBJ2-3; 7 bases line up with TRBD2. The sample comprised naive T cells sorted from blood. The source is a man younger than 35 in good health. The CDR3 reads CASTGGFSDTQYF. The CDR3 DNA follows: TGTGCCAGCACGGGGGGATTCTCAGATACGCAGTATTTT.